This record looks at one T cell receptor (beta chain) sequence and its context. Its antigen is not identified. The sample belongs to a study of T cell responses to AZD1222 COVID-19 vaccine. Study findings and constraints: In the spike-specific TCR repertoire, nearly half reportedly target unmutated variant regions.

CDR3 length equals 16 residues. CDR1 LGHDT and CDR2 YNNKEL come from the germline V gene (reference sequence). V lost 1 base and J lost 5, with 15 bases in between. The assay was immunoSEQ multiplex PCR, and TCRdb's table has in-frame clones only and misses some. The data show tens of thousands of clones, about 80% seen once. This TCR was sampled from an adult who received the AZD1222 COVID-19 vaccine. The specimen comprised peripheral blood, sampled 28 days after the second AZD1222 dose. The chain couples TRBV3-1 (or the pseudogene TRBV3-2) to TRBJ2-1; no clear D gene. CDR3 sequence reads: CASSQGSTPRNNEQFF. The CDR3 coding sequence is TGTGCCAGCAGCCAAGGGTCGACCCCGAGAAACAATGAGCAGTTCTTC.